Below are 22 T cell receptor beta chains sequenced from a single sample in a study of blood T cell repertoires in COVID-19. Generated by immunoSEQ multiplex PCR, the TCRdb table keeps only in-frame clones and is missing some. The data show about 130,000 clones, with around four fifths seen just once and 2% to 3% held by the top ten. The sample consisted of PBMCs or T cells enriched from blood (not recorded which). All receptors derive from a man in his forties with acute COVID-19.

Details on this clone: The limits of the CDR3 on the DNA are not certain, so only TCRdb's listed CDR3 is given. J is TRBJ1-2 and V is TRBV19. Counting both end residues, the CDR3 totals 13 amino acids. Per the germline V gene, CDR1 is LNHDA and CDR2 is SQIVND (reference sequence). CDR3 amino acids: CACSAGGNYGYTF.

The chain couples TRBV10-2 to TRBJ1-2, with D possibly TRBD1 on 5 matching bases. The V gene lost 8 bases and the J gene lost 8 bases, with 21 bases spanning the gap. Per the germline V gene, CDR1 is WSHSY and CDR2 is SAAADI. The CDR3 sequence is 14 residues long. For the CDR3, the DNA is TGCGCCAGCCGTCTCGGGGGTATTTCGTGGGGCTACACCTTC. It is translated as CASRLGGISWGYTF.

The chain employs TRBV11-3 and TRBJ2-3; 13 nucleotides line up with TRBD2. With V trimmed by 6 bases and J by 5 bases, 8 bases remained unmatched. This CDR3 is built from 16 residues. The V gene's germline CDR1 is SGHNT and CDR2 YENEEA. The CDR3 nucleotides read TGTGCCAGCAGTTCCGGACTAGCGGGAGTGATAGATACGCAGTATTTT. Translating gives CASSSGLAGVIDTQYF.

The V and J genes are TRBV9 and TRBJ2-2, with 11 bases identical to TRBD2. V shed 3 bases, J shed 3 bases, and the junction held 1 base outside the gene matches. This CDR3 comprises 15 residues. Germline CDR1 SGDLS, CDR2 YYNGEE. The CDR3 DNA sequence: TGTGCCAGCAGCGGGGGACTAGCGGACACCGGGGAGCTGTTTTTT. Residues: CASSGGLADTGELFF. The full variable domain, in which reference TRBV9 and TRBJ2-2 provide the parts outside the CDR3, is DSGVTQTPKHLITATGQRVTLRCSPRSGDLSVYWYQQSLDQGLQFLIQYYNGEERAKGNILERFSAQQFPDLHSELNLSSLELGDSALYFCASSGGLADTGELFFGEGSRLTVL.

This sequence joins TRBV18 and TRBJ1-5; 7 positions agree with TRBD1. The CDR3 has 17 residues. The V segment lost 8 bases and the J segment 0 bases; nucleotides outside the gene matches: 13. Germline loops: CDR1 KGHSH, CDR2 LQKENI. The CDR3 DNA sequence: TGTGCCAGCCAAAACGGGACAGAAGTATTTAGCAATCAGCCCCAGCATTTT. Encoded protein: CASQNGTEVFSNQPQHF.

This chain links TRBV28 with TRBJ1-2; D is possibly TRBD1 (5 bases). The CDR3 spans 13 residues. The V and J ends lost 7 bases and 4 bases respectively, with 13 bases between them. CDR1 and CDR2 (germline): MDHEN, SYDVKM. CDR3 region: CASKGAVLYGYTF. In DNA form, the CDR3 reads TGTGCCAGCAAAGGGGCGGTCCTCTATGGCTACACCTTC.

The chain links TRBV19 to TRBJ2-7; 10 bases align to TRBD1. The V segment lost 4 bases and the J segment 4 bases; nucleotides outside the gene matches: 7. The V gene's germline CDR1 is LNHDA and CDR2 SQIVND (reference sequence). The CDR3 is 15 residues long. The DNA of the CDR3 is TGTGCCAGTAGTACTCCGGGACAGGGGCCGTACGAGCAGTACTTC. This codes for CASSTPGQGPYEQYF.

This rearrangement joins TRBV7-6 to TRBJ2-1; the match to TRBD2 covers 11 bases. The CDR3 is made up of 18 amino acids. In germline, CDR1 is SGHVS, CDR2 FNYEAQ. After removal of 5 bases from V and 7 bases from J, the junction contained 16 bases not matched to a gene. The CDR3 nucleotides are TGTGCCAGCAGCCTAGGGGGCTCGAGACTAGCGGGAAGGAATGAGCAGTTCTTC. Its translation: CASSLGGSRLAGRNEQFF.

This chain joins TRBV24-1 and TRBJ2-1, with TRBD2 identical over 10 bases. This CDR3 is built from 16 residues. Unmatched junction bases numbered 7, after V lost 5 bases and J lost 4 bases. Germline CDR1 is KGHDR and CDR2 is SFDVKD. In nucleotides, the CDR3 is TGTGCCACCAGTGTCCCCGGGACTAGCGCGTACAATGAGCAGTTCTTC. Its translation is CATSVPGTSAYNEQFF.

The chain joins TRBV5-6 to TRBJ2-7; 7 bases line up with TRBD2. The trim removed 0 bases at V and 6 bases at J, leaving 0 bases unmatched. There are 12 residues in the CDR3. The germline gives CDR1 SGHDT, CDR2 YYEEEE. CDR3 sequence: CASSLGGGEQYF. The DNA for the CDR3 is TGTGCCAGCAGCTTGGGCGGGGGCGAGCAGTACTTC.

The V call is TRBV6-5, the J call TRBJ1-1; 7 positions agree with TRBD1. V was clipped by 11 bases and J by 5 bases; unmatched bases: 11. There are 13 residues in the CDR3. Germline CDR1 is MNHEY and CDR2 is SVGAGI. The DNA for the CDR3 is TGTGCCGGGACGATGACAGGGCGTACTGAAGCTTTCTTT. Its translation: CAGTMTGRTEAFF.

The chain has TRBV6-1 and TRBJ2-1; D is unclear. The germline V and J ends were trimmed by 0 bases and 4 bases, with 13 bases remaining between them. Germline CDR1 is MNHNS and CDR2 is SASEGT. This CDR3 is 16 amino acids long. The CDR3 nucleotides read TGTGCCAGCAGTGAAGCGCTAGAACCGCTATACAATGAGCAGTTCTTC. Residues: CASSEALEPLYNEQFF.

This clone was observed a single time. This chain joins TRBV19 and TRBJ1-5; 7 bases match TRBD1. V shed 5 bases and J 0 bases; nucleotides not matched to a gene: 4. Germline CDR1 and CDR2: LNHDA and SQIVND (reference sequence). The CDR3 sequence is 15 residues long. The CDR3 reads CASSVTGLSNQPQHF. The CDR3 bases are TGTGCCAGTAGTGTGACAGGGCTTAGCAATCAGCCCCAGCATTTT. The full variable domain, its missing parts supplied by reference TRBV19 and TRBJ1-5, is DGGITQSPKYLFRKEGQNVTLSCEQNLNHDAMYWYRQDPGQGLRLIYYSQIVNDFQKGDIAEGYSVSREKKESFPLTVTSAQKNPTAFYLCASSVTGLSNQPQHFGDGTRLSIL.

The gene calls are TRBV3-1 (or the pseudogene TRBV3-2) and TRBJ1-2; maybe TRBD1 (5 bases). Germline loops: CDR1 LGHDT, CDR2 YNNKEL (reference sequence). This CDR3 is built from 11 residues. V lost 4 bases to trimming and J lost 7 bases, with 7 bases between them. The chain's CDR3 is CASSRGTGYTF. For the CDR3, the DNA is TGTGCCAGCAGCCGCGGGACTGGCTACACCTTC.

The J gene is TRBJ1-5, the V gene TRBV19, with TRBD1 matching over 7 bases. Unmatched junction bases numbered 4, after V lost 7 bases and J lost 4 bases. Germline loops: CDR1 LNHDA, CDR2 SQIVND (reference sequence). The CDR3 extends over 13 amino acids. This chain's CDR3 is CASTQGSNQPQHF. The DNA for the CDR3 is TGTGCCAGTACACAGGGGAGTAATCAGCCCCAGCATTTT.

The V and J genes are TRBV10-3 and TRBJ1-2; 7 bases match TRBD1. Germline CDR1 is ENHRY and CDR2 is SYGVKD. The CDR3 has 13 residues. With V trimmed by 5 bases and J by 3 bases, 3 bases remained unmatched. The DNA for the CDR3 is TGTGCCATCAGTCGAGGGGGCGACTATGGCTACACCTTC. Amino acid sequence: CAISRGGDYGYTF.

The chain carries TRBV2 and TRBJ2-1; tentative D call: TRBD1 (6 bases). With 10 bases removed from V and 10 bases from J, the gap between germline ends came to 11 bases. Germline lookup yields CDR1 SNHLY and CDR2 FYNNEI. The CDR3 has 10 amino acids. The DNA of the CDR3 is TGTGCCACCGCTGACAGGGAGCAGTTCTTC. The encoded protein is CATADREQFF.

This chain uses TRBV6-1 with TRBJ2-1; 7 bases fit TRBD1. This CDR3 spans 13 amino acids. The germline gives CDR1 MNHNS, CDR2 SASEGT. Trimming at V came to 2 bases and at J to 6 bases, leaving 1 base not matched to a gene. The CDR3 nucleotides are TGTGCCAGCAGTGAATACAGGGGCAATGAGCAGTTCTTC. Amino acids: CASSEYRGNEQFF.

This clone was seen more than once but under ten times. V is TRBV25-1 and J is TRBJ2-3, with 7 bases identical to TRBD1. The V segment lost 4 bases and the J segment 10 bases; nucleotides outside the gene matches: 5. This CDR3 spans 12 amino acids. CDR1 MGHDK and CDR2 SYGVNS come from the germline V gene. CDR3 in amino acids: CASSGTGEAQYF. The CDR3 DNA reads as TGTGCCAGCAGTGGCACAGGGGAAGCGCAGTATTTT.

The rearrangement joins TRBV3-1 (or the pseudogene TRBV3-2) to TRBJ2-1, with 8 nucleotides matching TRBD1. From germline, CDR1 is LGHDT and CDR2 YNNKEL (reference sequence). V lost 0 bases, J lost 4 bases, and 5 bases stayed unmatched. The CDR3 covers 16 residues. CDR3 loop: CASSQEDRVPYNEQFF. The CDR3, as DNA: TGTGCCAGCAGCCAAGAGGACAGGGTTCCATACAATGAGCAGTTCTTC.

The genes are TRBV18 and TRBJ2-1, with 7 bases matching TRBD2. J gave up 5 bases and V 3 bases, and 4 bases lay outside the gene matches. Per the germline V gene, CDR1 is KGHSH and CDR2 is LQKENI. The CDR3 has 14 amino acids. As DNA, the CDR3 is TGTGCCAGCTCACCGGCTGCGGGAGACAATGAGCAGTTCTTC. Translated, it gives CASSPAAGDNEQFF.

The DNA for the CDR3 is TGCGCCAGCAGTTTCAATTCAGGGGGCGTAGATACGCAGTATTTT. This gives the protein CASSFNSGGVDTQYF. The V and J genes are TRBV5-1 and TRBJ2-3, with TRBD1 matching over 8 bases. The germline gives CDR1 SGHRS, CDR2 YFSETQ. V dropped 5 bases and J dropped 5; count of bases not matched to a gene: 10. This CDR3 contains 15 residues.